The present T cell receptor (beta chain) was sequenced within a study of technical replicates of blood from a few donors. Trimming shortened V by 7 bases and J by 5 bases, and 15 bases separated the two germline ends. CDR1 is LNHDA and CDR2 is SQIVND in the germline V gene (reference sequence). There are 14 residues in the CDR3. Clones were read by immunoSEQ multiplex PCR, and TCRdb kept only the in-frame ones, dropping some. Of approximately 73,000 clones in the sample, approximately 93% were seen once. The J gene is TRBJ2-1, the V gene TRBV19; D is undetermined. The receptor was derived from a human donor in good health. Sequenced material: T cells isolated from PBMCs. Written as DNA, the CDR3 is TGTGCCAGTAACCTGCGAAACCGCAACAATGAGCAGTTCTTC. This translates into CASNLRNRNNEQFF.